Each of the 22 T cell receptor beta chains below was sequenced from the same sample in a study of Ad26.COV2.S vaccination and SARS-CoV-2 variants. Treatment here: around 19 received Ad26.COV2.S at low or high dose, single or two shots; about 5 received placebo; per-sample allocation not given. Sampling occurred on day 63 after the first vaccine or placebo injection. Method: immunoSEQ multiplex PCR; TCRdb's copy keeps in-frame clones and lacks some. In the table there are about 250,000 clones, more than 70% of which are singletons. Sequenced here: peripheral blood, sampled in a trial of Ad26.COV2.S vaccine versus placebo. Every receptor here comes from a person between 18 and 65 years old who received the Ad26.COV2.S COVID-19 vaccine or a placebo.

The count of this clone is one. The chain joins TRBV30 to TRBJ1-2; no firm D call. The germline V gene has CDR1 GTSNPN and CDR2 SVGIG (reference sequence). Trimming pared 2 bases from V and 1 base from J, leaving 14 bases between. The CDR3 contains 15 residues. The CDR3 loop is CAWSRHKDFNYGYTF. DNA of the CDR3: TGTGCCTGGAGTCGACACAAAGACTTTAACTATGGCTACACCTTC.

The CDR3 protein is CASSETSPLGVYNEQFF. The CDR3 region has the DNA TGCGCCAGCAGCGAGACTAGCCCCCTTGGGGTTTACAATGAGCAGTTCTTC. The chain employs TRBV5-1 and TRBJ2-1, with TRBD2 matching over 7 bases. Germline V gives CDR1 SGHRS, CDR2 YFSETQ. CDR3 size: 17 residues. The junction had 14 bases not matched to a gene; V was cut back by 4 bases and J by 4 bases.

This chain joins TRBV11-2 and TRBJ2-6; D unresolved. Trimming removed 2 bases from V and 4 bases from J, with 3 bases in between. Germline lookup yields CDR1 SGHAT and CDR2 FQNNGV. The CDR3 is 13 amino acids. This CDR3 reads CASSLSGANVLTF. The CDR3 DNA reads TGTGCCAGCAGCTTATCCGGGGCCAACGTCCTGACTTTC.

This rearrangement joins TRBV19 to TRBJ1-5; D is unresolved. The CDR3 is 13 residues long. Germline CDR1 LNHDA, CDR2 SQIVND (reference sequence). V shed 5 bases and J shed 3 bases, with 8 bases lying between them. The CDR3 here is CASSGGYNQPQHF. The CDR3 DNA reads as TGTGCCAGTAGTGGTGGCTACAATCAGCCCCAGCATTTT.

The rearrangement joins TRBV7-3 to TRBJ2-5; 7 nucleotides agree with TRBD2. CDR1 is SGHTA and CDR2 is FQGTGA in the germline V gene. This CDR3 comprises 17 residues. V shed 5 bases, J shed 2 bases, and the junction held 14 bases outside the gene matches. DNA for the CDR3: TGTGCCAGCAGCCATAGCGACGGCGGGGGAGCTCAAGAGACCCAGTACTTC. It specifies CASSHSDGGGAQETQYF.

This clone was observed once. The V call is TRBV7-2, the J call TRBJ2-5, with D possibly being TRBD1 or TRBD2 (6 bases each). V was shortened by 2 bases and J by 3 bases, with 10 bases between the two germline ends. In germline, CDR1 is SGHTA, CDR2 FQGNSA. The CDR3 has 14 amino acids. The CDR3 coding sequence is TGTGCCAGCAGCTTAAGGGGGGCCAAAGAGACCCAGTACTTC. It codes for CASSLRGAKETQYF. The complete variable domain, with remaining parts taken from reference TRBV7-2 and TRBJ2-5, reads GAGVSQSPSNKVTEKGKDVELRCDPISGHTALYWYRQSLGQGLEFLIYFQGNSAPDKSGLPSDRFSAERTGGSVSTLTIQRTQQEDSAVYLCASSLRGAKETQYFGPGTRLLVL.

J is TRBJ2-1 and V is TRBV5-4; D is unclear. Trimming cost V 2 bases and J 0 bases, with 12 bases left between them. CDR1 SGHNT and CDR2 YYREEE come from the germline V gene (reference sequence). The CDR3 sequence is 16 residues long. This CDR3 reads CASSFGPISSYNEQFF. CDR3 nucleotides: TGTGCCAGCAGCTTCGGTCCTATTAGCTCCTACAATGAGCAGTTCTTC.

The chain recombines TRBV6-1 with TRBJ2-7; 8 bases align to TRBD2. Germline V CDR1 and CDR2: MNHNS, SASEGT. CDR3 size: 16 residues. With V trimmed by 2 bases and J by 2 bases, 8 bases remained unmatched. This chain's CDR3 is CASSESGSRLTYEQYF. The CDR3 DNA reads TGTGCCAGCAGTGAAAGCGGGAGCCGGTTGACCTACGAGCAGTACTTC.

V is TRBV2 and J is TRBJ2-3, with unresolved D. Germline-derived CDR1 and CDR2 are SNHLY and FYNNEI. There are 11 residues in the CDR3. V was pared by 8 bases and J by 6 bases, with 9 bases between. The CDR3 DNA is TGTGCCAGCCGAGATTGGGATACGCAGTATTTT. Encoded protein: CASRDWDTQYF.

This chain joins TRBV6-5 and TRBJ1-3, with a tentative D call TRBD1 (6 bases). CDR3 size: 15 residues. Germline V gives CDR1 MNHEY, CDR2 SVGAGI. Trimming took off 2 bases at V and 2 bases at J, with 10 bases between the two ends. The CDR3 region has the DNA TGTGCCAGCAGTTACGGAGGGACACCTGGAAACACCATATATTTT. It translates to CASSYGGTPGNTIYF.

By share, this clone counts as medium-sized. The V and J genes are TRBV30 and TRBJ2-5, with TRBD2 matching over 10 bases. Trimming removed 0 bases from V and 5 bases from J; junction bases left unmatched: 12. There are 17 residues in the CDR3. Germline lookup yields CDR1 GTSNPN and CDR2 SVGIG (reference sequence). CDR3: CAWSVGETSGSYETQYF. CDR3 sequence (DNA): TGTGCCTGGAGTGTAGGGGAGACTAGCGGGTCATATGAGACCCAGTACTTC.

This chain links TRBV5-5 with TRBJ1-1; D call uncertain. Germline V lookup: CDR1 SGHKS, CDR2 YYEKEE (reference sequence). This CDR3 spans 14 amino acids. Trimming stripped 1 base from V and 3 bases from J, with 10 bases between. In nucleotides, the CDR3 is TGTGCCAGCAGCTTGTCGTGGGTGGACACTGAAGCTTTCTTT. Translation: CASSLSWVDTEAFF.

CDR3 loop: CASAQGSGDPYEQYF. The CDR3 nucleotides read TGTGCCAGCGCACAGGGAAGTGGGGACCCCTACGAGCAGTACTTC. The V and J genes are TRBV21-1 and TRBJ2-7; the table names TRBD1, a call not compared with the DNA. TRBV21-1 is a listed pseudogene. The CDR3 is made up of 15 amino acids.

This clone came up once. The V call is TRBV9, the J call TRBJ1-2, with 9 bases identical to TRBD1. Per the germline V gene, CDR1 is SGDLS and CDR2 is YYNGEE. V lost 3 bases to trimming and J lost 0 bases; unmatched junction nucleotides: 3. This CDR3 region has 15 residues. The CDR3 reads CASSARQGANYGYTF. In nucleotides, the CDR3 is TGTGCCAGCAGCGCCCGACAGGGGGCTAACTATGGCTACACCTTC.

V gene TRBV7-6 combines with J gene TRBJ1-1, with D possibly being TRBD1 (5 bases). The CDR3 totals 14 residues. V was clipped by 4 bases and J by 1 base, with 10 bases between them. Germline V gives CDR1 SGHVS, CDR2 FNYEAQ. Written as DNA, the CDR3 is TGTGCCAGCAGCTATGGCGGGGGGAACACTGAAGCTTTCTTT. This gives the protein CASSYGGGNTEAFF.

V usage is TRBV28 and J usage is TRBJ2-7; the D gene could be TRBD1 or TRBD2 (5 bases each). Trimming shortened V by 0 bases and J by 0 bases, and 15 bases separated the two germline ends. Germline CDR1 MDHEN, CDR2 SYDVKM. The CDR3 spans 17 residues. The DNA of the CDR3 is TGTGCCAGCAGTTTATGGAAATGGGACCGGGGCTCCTACGAGCAGTACTTC. Translated: CASSLWKWDRGSYEQYF.

The V and J genes are TRBV21-1 and TRBJ1-1; TRBD1 was called by the table and not checked on the DNA. TRBV21-1 is marked as a pseudogene. The CDR3 is 16 amino acids. CDR3 coding DNA: TGTGCCAGCAAAGCCGGACAGGGGGCGAAGGACACTGAAGCTTTCTTT. Its translation: CASKAGQGAKDTEAFF.

The chain has TRBV3-1 (or the pseudogene TRBV3-2) and TRBJ2-1; 9 bases are a match to TRBD1. Trimming took 4 bases from V and 4 from J; bases not matched to a gene: 2. The germline CDR1 and CDR2 sequences are LGHDT and YNNKEL (reference sequence). The CDR3 runs 14 residues. The CDR3 DNA reads as TGTGCCAGCAGCCGACAGGGGGAATACAATGAGCAGTTCTTC. Translation gives CASSRQGEYNEQFF.

This chain links TRBV3-1 (or the pseudogene TRBV3-2) with TRBJ2-1; D may be TRBD2 (6 bases). The germline gives CDR1 LGHDT, CDR2 YNNKEL (reference sequence). This CDR3 spans 12 amino acids. V was clipped by 5 bases and J by 12 bases, with 14 bases between them. CDR3 sequence (DNA): TGTGCCAGCAGCTTGGGGGGAAGTGTGCAGTTCTTC. It yields the protein CASSLGGSVQFF.

The rearrangement uses TRBV4-3 and TRBJ1-3; weak D call: TRBD1 (5 bases). This CDR3 is 17 amino acids long. Germline-derived CDR1 and CDR2 are LGHNA and YSLEER. With 0 bases removed from V and 0 bases from J, the gap between germline ends came to 12 bases. Here the CDR3 DNA reads TGCGCCAGCAGCCAAGATATGACAGCCTACTCTGGAAACACCATATATTTT. This gives the protein CASSQDMTAYSGNTIYF.

This clone was picked up one time. V and J are TRBV6-6 and TRBJ1-2, with D maybe TRBD1 (5 bases). V shed 2 bases and J shed 5 bases, with 12 bases lying between them. The CDR3 extends over 14 amino acids. CDR1 and CDR2 from the germline V gene are MNHNY and SVGAGI (reference sequence). The CDR3 loop is CASSYAGREYGYTF. The CDR3 DNA follows: TGTGCCAGCAGTTACGCAGGGAGGGAATATGGCTACACCTTC.

The chain uses TRBV28 and TRBJ2-1; 13 bases are a match to TRBD2. V was clipped by 3 bases and J by 6 bases; unmatched bases: 2. CDR3 length: 15 residues. From germline, CDR1 is MDHEN and CDR2 SYDVKM. The CDR3 region is CASSFGLAGVNEQFF. The CDR3 DNA sequence: TGTGCCAGCAGTTTCGGACTAGCGGGAGTCAATGAGCAGTTCTTC.